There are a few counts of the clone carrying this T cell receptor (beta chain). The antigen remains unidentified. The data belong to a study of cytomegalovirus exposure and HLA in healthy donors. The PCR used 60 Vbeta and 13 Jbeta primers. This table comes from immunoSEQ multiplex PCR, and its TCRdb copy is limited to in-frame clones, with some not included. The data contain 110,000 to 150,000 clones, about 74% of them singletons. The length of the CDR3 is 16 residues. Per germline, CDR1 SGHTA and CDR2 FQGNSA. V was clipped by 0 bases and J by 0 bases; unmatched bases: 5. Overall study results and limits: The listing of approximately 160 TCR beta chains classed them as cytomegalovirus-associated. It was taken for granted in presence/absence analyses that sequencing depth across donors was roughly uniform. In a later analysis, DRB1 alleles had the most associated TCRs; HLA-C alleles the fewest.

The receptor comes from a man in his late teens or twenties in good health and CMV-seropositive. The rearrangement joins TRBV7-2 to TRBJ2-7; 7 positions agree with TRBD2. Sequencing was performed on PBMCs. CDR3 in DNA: TGTGCCAGCAGCTTAGCCCCAGCGGGGTTCTCCTACGAGCAGTACTTC. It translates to CASSLAPAGFSYEQYF.